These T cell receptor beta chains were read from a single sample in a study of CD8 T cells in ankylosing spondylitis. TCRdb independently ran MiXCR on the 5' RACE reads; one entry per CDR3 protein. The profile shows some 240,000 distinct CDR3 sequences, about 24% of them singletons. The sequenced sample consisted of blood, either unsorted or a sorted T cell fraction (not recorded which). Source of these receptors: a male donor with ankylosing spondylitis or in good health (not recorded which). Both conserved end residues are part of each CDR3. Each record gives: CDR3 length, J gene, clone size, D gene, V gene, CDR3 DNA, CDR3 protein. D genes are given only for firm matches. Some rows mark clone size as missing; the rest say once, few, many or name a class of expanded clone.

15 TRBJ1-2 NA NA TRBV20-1 TGCAGTGCTAGAGGTGAGGCGCAGCCCTCCTACGGCTACACCTTC CSARGEAQPSYGYTF
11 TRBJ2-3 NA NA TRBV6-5 TGTGCCAGCCATGGGACAGATACGCAGTATTTT CASHGTDTQYF
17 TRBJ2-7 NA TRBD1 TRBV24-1 TGTGCCACCAGTGACCCTACACGGACAGGAAGAGGGGGCGAGCAGTACTTC CATSDPTRTGRGGEQYF
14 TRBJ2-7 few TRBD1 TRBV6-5 TGTGCCAGCAGTTACGGGACAGGGTTCTACGAGCAGTACTTC CASSYGTGFYEQYF
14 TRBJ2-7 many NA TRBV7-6 TGTGCCAGCAGCTTAGTAGAACAGAACTACGAGCAGTACTTC CASSLVEQNYEQYF
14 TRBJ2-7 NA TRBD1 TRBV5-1 TGCGCCAGCAGCTTGGGGACAGGGTCCCCCGAGCAGTACTTC CASSLGTGSPEQYF
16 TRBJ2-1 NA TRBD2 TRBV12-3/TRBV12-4 TGTGCCAGCAGTTGGACTAGCGGGGGAGTCTGGAATGAGCAGTTCTTC CASSWTSGGVWNEQFF
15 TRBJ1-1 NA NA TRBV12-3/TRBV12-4 TGTGCCAGCAGTTTAGCGCTCAGGCCCCGCACTGAAGCTTTCTTT CASSLALRPRTEAFF
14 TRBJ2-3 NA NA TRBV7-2 TGTGCCAGCAGCTTAGCCTGGGACGACCGAGCGCAGTATTTT CASSLAWDDRAQYF
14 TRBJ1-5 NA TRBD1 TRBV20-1 TGCAGTGCTAGAGATCTCGGACAGGGGATGCCCCAGCATTTT CSARDLGQGMPQHF
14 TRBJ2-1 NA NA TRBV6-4 TGTGCCAGCAGTGACAGGGTGAGGGGCAATGAGCAGTTCTTC CASSDRVRGNEQFF
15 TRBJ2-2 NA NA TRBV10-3 TGTGCCATCAGTACCTCTAGTGTGGGCACCGGGGAGCTGTTTTTT CAISTSSVGTGELFF
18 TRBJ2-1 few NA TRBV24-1 TGTGCCACCAGTGATTCGTGGGGGGGGGGGCTCTCCTTCGATGAGCAGTTCTTC CATSDSWGGGLSFDEQFF
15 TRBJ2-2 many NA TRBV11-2 TGTGCCAGCAGCCCCTCCGGGACATACACCGGGGAGCTGTTTTTT CASSPSGTYTGELFF
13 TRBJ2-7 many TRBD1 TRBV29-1 TGCAGCGTAGCGGGACAGGGGAATGAGCAGCAGTACTTC CSVAGQGNEQQYF
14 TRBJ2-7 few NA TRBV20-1 TGCAGTGCCCAGGGGGGGACAGTTACCTACGAGCAGTACTTC CSAQGGTVTYEQYF
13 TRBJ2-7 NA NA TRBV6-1 TGTGCCAGCACCAGATCAGGTTTCTACGAGCAGTACTTC CASTRSGFYEQYF
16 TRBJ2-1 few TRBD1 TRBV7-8 TGTGCCAGCAGCCCACGGGGCGACAGGGTCTACAATGAGCAGTTCTTC CASSPRGDRVYNEQFF
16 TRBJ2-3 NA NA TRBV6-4 TGTGCCAGCAGTGACGAGGGGCCAGGGGGCACAGATACGCAGTATTTT CASSDEGPGGTDTQYF
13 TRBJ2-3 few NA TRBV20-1 TGCAGTGCTAGAGATGGCCGACGAGATACGCAGTATTTT CSARDGRRDTQYF
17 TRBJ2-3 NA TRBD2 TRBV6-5 TGTGCCAGCAGTTCGCCGGGACTAGCGGCTAGCACAGATACGCAGTATTTT CASSSPGLAASTDTQYF
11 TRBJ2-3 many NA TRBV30 TGTGCCTGGTCGTTGAAAGATACGCAGTATTTT CAWSLKDTQYF
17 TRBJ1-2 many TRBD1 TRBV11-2 TGTGCCAGCAGCATAAACAGGGGGGAAGCTTCTAACTATGGCTACACCTTC CASSINRGEASNYGYTF
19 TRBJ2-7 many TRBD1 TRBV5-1 TGCGCCAGCAGCTTGGGTCCCGGGACAGGGGGCAGCCAACTATACGAGCAGTACTTC CASSLGPGTGGSQLYEQYF
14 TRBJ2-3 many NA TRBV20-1 TGCAGTGCTAGAGGGGGTAGCAAAAGAGATACGCAGTATTTT CSARGGSKRDTQYF
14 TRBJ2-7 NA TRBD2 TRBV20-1 TGCAGTGCTGGGGAAGGGCTAGCGGGGGACGAGCAGTACTTC CSAGEGLAGDEQYF
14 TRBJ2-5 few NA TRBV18 TGTGCCAGCAAAAGAAACGGCGTAGGAGAGACCCAGTACTTC CASKRNGVGETQYF
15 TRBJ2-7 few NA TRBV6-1 TGTGCCAGCAGGAGGGGAGCCCAGGGCTCCTACGAGCAGTACTTC CASRRGAQGSYEQYF
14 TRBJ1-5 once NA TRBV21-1 TGTGCCAGCAATGCGATCGTCGGCGGTCAGCCCCAGCATTTT CASNAIVGGQPQHF
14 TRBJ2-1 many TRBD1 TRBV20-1 TGCAGTGCTAGGGCAGGACAGGGGGACAATGAGCAGTTCTTC CSARAGQGDNEQFF
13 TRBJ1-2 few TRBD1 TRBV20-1 TGCAGTGCTACAACAGGGGGCAGCTATGGCTACACCTTC CSATTGGSYGYTF
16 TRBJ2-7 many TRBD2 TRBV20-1 TGCAGTGCTAGTATGCCGACTAGCGGGGGATTCTACGAGCAGTACTTC CSASMPTSGGFYEQYF
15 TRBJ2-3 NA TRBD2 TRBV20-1 TGCAGTGCTAGAGATAGCTTCCGGGGAGGGGATACGCAGTATTTT CSARDSFRGGDTQYF
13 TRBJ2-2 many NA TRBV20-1 TGCAGTGCTAGGGGGGGGAACACCGGGGAGCTGTTTTTT CSARGGNTGELFF
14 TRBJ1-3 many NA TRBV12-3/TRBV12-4 TGTGCCAGCAGCTGGACCAGCTCTGGAAACACCATATATTTT CASSWTSSGNTIYF
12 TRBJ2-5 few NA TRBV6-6 TGTGCCAGCAGTTATCCTCGTGAGACCCAGTACTTC CASSYPRETQYF
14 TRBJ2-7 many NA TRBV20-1 TGCAGTGCTAGTAGCCCCCACGGCTCCTACGAGCAGTACTTC CSASSPHGSYEQYF
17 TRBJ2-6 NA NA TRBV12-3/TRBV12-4 TGTGCCAGCAGTTTTTGGGGACGGGGCTCTGGGGCCAACGTCCTGACTTTC CASSFWGRGSGANVLTF
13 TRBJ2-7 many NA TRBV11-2 TGTGCCAGCAGCTTGGGGCCTTCCTACGAGCAGTACTTC CASSLGPSYEQYF
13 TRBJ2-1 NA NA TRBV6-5 TGTGCCAGCAGTTACTCAGGGGAAGGTGAGCAGTCCTTC CASSYSGEGEQSF
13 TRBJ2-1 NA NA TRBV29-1 TGCAGCGTTGAAGATCAAGCCAGCAATGAGCAGTTCTTC CSVEDQASNEQFF
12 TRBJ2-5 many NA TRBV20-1 TGCAGTGCCCTGGGACGGGAAGAGACCCAGTACTTC CSALGREETQYF
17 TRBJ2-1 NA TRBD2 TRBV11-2 TGTGCCAGCAGCATCTCTCGTCGTAGCGGGGGATACAATGAGCAGTTCTTC CASSISRRSGGYNEQFF
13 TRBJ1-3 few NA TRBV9 TGTGCCAGCAGCGAGCGGGATCCGGCCACCATATATTTT CASSERDPATIYF
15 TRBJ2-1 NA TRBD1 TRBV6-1 TGTGCCAGCAGCCGGGGCGGACAGGGGGCGGGTGAGCAGTTCTTC CASSRGGQGAGEQFF
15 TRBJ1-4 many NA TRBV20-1 TGCAGTGCTAGAGATCTGAGTAGGGAGGGTGAAAAACTGTTTTTT CSARDLSREGEKLFF
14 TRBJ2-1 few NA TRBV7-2 TGTGCCAGCAGCCTCGGCGGGGGCCAGTATGAGCAGTTCTTC CASSLGGGQYEQFF
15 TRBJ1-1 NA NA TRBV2 TGTGCCAGCAGTGAAGGCGGCTTCATGGGCGGTGAAGCTTTCTTT CASSEGGFMGGEAFF
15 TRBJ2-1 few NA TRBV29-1 TGCAGCGTTGTAGTGTTAGGGGACCTAGGGAATGAGCAGTTCTTC CSVVVLGDLGNEQFF
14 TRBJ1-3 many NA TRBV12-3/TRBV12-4 TGTGCCAGCAGTGACAGGAGCTCTGGAAACACCATATATTTT CASSDRSSGNTIYF
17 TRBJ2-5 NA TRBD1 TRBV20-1 TGCAGTGCTAGAGGTGGGACTTCGACAGGGGGTCAAGAGACCCAGTACTTC CSARGGTSTGGQETQYF
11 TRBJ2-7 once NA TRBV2 TGTGCCAGCAGTCCCCACGACGAGCAGTACTTC CASSPHDEQYF